This TCR beta chain was identified in a study of blood T cells in healthy people across ages. The use of a sample-barcoded 5' primer and a J-beta primer mix characterized a second PCR of roughly 7 to 11 cycles. A tag from a template-switch adaptor with 12 random nucleotides marked each cDNA molecule. Each CDR3 protein gets one entry after TCRdb re-called the 5' RACE reads with MiXCR. The sample contains a few hundred thousand distinct CDR3 sequences, about 27% of which appear only once. This CDR3 has 12 amino acids. CDR1 and CDR2 from the germline V gene are MDHEN and SYDVKM. V lost 5 bases to trimming and J lost 2 bases, with 7 bases between them. In this sample, this clonotype turned up a few times. The sample was also reused in another study, on T cells of mothers and their children. That report notes: When mothers and children were related, their normalized repertoire overlap, which was always slightly higher, did not differ significantly from that of unrelated pairs.

This receptor was taken from a boy between 2 and 10 years old in good health. Sequenced material: blood. The chain recombines TRBV28 with TRBJ2-7; D remains unclear. The CDR3 loop reads CASSRYPYEQYF. CDR3 nucleotides: TGTGCCAGCAGTCGCTACCCCTACGAGCAGTACTTC.